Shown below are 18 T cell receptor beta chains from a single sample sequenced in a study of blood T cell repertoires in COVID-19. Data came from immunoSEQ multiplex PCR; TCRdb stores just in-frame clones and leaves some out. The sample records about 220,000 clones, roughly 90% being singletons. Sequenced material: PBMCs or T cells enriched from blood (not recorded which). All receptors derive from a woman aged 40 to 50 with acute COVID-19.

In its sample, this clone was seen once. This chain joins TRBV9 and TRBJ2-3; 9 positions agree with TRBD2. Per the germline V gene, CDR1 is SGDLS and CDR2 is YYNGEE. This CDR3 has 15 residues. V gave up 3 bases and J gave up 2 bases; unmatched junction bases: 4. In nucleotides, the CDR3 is TGTGCCAGCAGCGCCCGGACTAGCGACACAGATACGCAGTATTTT. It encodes CASSARTSDTDTQYF. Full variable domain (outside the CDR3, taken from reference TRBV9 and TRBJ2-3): DSGVTQTPKHLITATGQRVTLRCSPRSGDLSVYWYQQSLDQGLQFLIQYYNGEERAKGNILERFSAQQFPDLHSELNLSSLELGDSALYFCASSARTSDTDTQYFGPGTRLTVL.

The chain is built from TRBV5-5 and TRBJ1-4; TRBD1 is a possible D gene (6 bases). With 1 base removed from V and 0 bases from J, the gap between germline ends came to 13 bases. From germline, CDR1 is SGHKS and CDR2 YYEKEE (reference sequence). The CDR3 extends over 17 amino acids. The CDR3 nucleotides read TGTGCCAGCAGCTTGCTTTTAGGGGGAACAACTAATGAAAAACTGTTTTTT. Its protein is CASSLLLGGTTNEKLFF.

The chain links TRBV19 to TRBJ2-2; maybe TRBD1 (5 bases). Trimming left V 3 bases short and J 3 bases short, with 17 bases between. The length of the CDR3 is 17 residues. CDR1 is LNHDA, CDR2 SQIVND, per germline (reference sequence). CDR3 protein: CASSIRPRGADTGELFF. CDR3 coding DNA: TGTGCCAGTAGTATCCGCCCAAGGGGCGCGGACACCGGGGAGCTGTTTTTT.

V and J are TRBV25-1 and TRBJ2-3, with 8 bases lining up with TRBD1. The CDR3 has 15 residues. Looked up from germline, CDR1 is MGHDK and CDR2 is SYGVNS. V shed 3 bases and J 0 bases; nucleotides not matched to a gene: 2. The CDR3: CASSEGQASTDTQYF. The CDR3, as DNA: TGTGCCAGCAGTGAGGGACAGGCTAGCACAGATACGCAGTATTTT.

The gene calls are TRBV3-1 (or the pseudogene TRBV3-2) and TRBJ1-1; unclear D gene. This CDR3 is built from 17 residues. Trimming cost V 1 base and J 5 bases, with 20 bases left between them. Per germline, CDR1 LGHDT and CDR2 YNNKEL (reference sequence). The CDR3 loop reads CASSQGETRRERTEAFF. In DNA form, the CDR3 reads TGTGCCAGCAGCCAAGGGGAGACGCGGCGGGAGCGGACTGAAGCTTTCTTT.

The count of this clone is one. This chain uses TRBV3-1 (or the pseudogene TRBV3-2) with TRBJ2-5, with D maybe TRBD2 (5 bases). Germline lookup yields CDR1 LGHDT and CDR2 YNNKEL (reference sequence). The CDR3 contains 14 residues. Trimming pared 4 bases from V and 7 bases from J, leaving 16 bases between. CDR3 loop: CASSRSSGEGTQYF. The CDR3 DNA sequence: TGTGCCAGCAGCCGGAGCTCTGGTGAGGGGACCCAGTACTTC.

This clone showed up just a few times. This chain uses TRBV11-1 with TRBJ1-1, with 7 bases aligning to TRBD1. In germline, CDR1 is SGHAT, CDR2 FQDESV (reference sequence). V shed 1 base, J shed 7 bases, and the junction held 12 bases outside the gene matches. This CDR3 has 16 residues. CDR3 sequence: CASSLVYSDRLNEAFF. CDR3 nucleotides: TGTGCCAGCAGCTTAGTGTACTCGGACAGGTTAAATGAAGCTTTCTTT.

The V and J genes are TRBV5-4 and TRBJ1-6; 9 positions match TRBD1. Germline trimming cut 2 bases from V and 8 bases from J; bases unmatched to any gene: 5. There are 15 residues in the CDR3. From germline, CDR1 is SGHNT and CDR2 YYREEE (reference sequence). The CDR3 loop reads CASSFRDRAYSPLHF. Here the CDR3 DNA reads TGTGCCAGCAGCTTCCGGGACAGGGCATATTCACCCCTCCACTTT.

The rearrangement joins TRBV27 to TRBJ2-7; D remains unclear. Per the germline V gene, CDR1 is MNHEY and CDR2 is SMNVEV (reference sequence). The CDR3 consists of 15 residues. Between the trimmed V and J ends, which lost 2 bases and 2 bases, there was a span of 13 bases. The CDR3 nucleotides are TGTGCCAGCAGTTTAATCCCCGAACACGCCTACGAGCAGTACTTC. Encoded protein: CASSLIPEHAYEQYF.

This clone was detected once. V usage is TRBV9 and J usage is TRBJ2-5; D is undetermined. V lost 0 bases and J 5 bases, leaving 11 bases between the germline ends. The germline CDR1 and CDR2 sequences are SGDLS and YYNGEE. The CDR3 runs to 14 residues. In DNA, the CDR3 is TGTGCCAGCAGCGTAGGGCAGGTCGCGGAGACCCAGTACTTC. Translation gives CASSVGQVAETQYF.

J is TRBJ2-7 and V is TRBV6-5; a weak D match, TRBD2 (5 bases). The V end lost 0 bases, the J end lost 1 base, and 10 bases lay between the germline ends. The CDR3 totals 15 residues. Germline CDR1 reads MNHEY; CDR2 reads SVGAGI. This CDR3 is CASSYSGDSSYEQYF. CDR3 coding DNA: TGTGCCAGCAGTTACTCCGGGGATTCTTCCTACGAGCAGTACTTC.

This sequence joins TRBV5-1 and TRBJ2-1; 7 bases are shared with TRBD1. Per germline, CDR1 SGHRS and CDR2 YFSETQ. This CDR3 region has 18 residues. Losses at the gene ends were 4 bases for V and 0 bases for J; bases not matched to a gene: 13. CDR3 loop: CASSHPTGEISSYNEQFF. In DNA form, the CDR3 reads TGCGCCAGCAGCCACCCCACAGGGGAAATCAGCTCCTACAATGAGCAGTTCTTC. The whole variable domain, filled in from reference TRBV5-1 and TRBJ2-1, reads KAGVTQTPRYLIKTRGQQVTLSCSPISGHRSVSWYQQTPGQGLQFLFEYFSETQRNKGNFPGRFSGRQFSNSRSEMNVSTLELGDSALYLCASSHPTGEISSYNEQFFGPGTRLTVL.

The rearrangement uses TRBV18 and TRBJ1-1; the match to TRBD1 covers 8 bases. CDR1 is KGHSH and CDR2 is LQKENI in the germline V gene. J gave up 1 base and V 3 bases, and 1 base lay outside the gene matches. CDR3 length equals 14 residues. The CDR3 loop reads CASSPTGENTEAFF. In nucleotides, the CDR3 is TGTGCCAGCTCACCGACAGGGGAGAACACTGAAGCTTTCTTT.

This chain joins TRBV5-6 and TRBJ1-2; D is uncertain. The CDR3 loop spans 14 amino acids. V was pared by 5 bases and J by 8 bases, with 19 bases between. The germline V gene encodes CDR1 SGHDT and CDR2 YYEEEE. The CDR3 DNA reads TGTGCCAGCAGGAAAAATAGCCAAGCGGGAGGCTACACCTTC. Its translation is CASRKNSQAGGYTF.

This chain's CDR3 is CASSESFGGGEQFF. DNA for the CDR3: TGCGCCAGCAGTGAGTCCTTTGGCGGCGGTGAGCAGTTCTTC. The rearrangement uses TRBV10-1 and TRBJ2-1, with D uncertain. V dropped 0 bases and J dropped 9 bases, with 12 bases sitting between them. Looked up from germline, CDR1 is WNHNN and CDR2 is SYGVQD (reference sequence). The CDR3 is made up of 14 amino acids.

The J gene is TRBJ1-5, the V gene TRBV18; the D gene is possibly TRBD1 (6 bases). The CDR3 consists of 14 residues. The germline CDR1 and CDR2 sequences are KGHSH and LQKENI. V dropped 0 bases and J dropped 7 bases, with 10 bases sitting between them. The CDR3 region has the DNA TGTGCCAGCTCACCACCCCAGGGGAAACAGCCCCAGCATTTT. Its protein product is CASSPPQGKQPQHF.

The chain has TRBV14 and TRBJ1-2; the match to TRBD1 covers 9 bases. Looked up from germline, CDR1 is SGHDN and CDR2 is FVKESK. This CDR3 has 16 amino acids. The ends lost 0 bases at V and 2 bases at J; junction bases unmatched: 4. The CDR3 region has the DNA TGTGCCAGCAGCCAAGATCTACAGGGGGCCAACTATGGCTACACCTTC. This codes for CASSQDLQGANYGYTF.

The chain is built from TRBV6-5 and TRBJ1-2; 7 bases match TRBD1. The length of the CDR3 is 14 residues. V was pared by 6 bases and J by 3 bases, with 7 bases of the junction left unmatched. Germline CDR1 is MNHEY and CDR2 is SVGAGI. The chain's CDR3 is CASSAQGRDYGYTF. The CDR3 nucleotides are TGTGCCAGCAGCGCACAGGGGAGAGACTATGGCTACACCTTC.